Shown below are 19 T cell receptor beta chains from a single sample sequenced in a study of blood T cell repertoires in COVID-19. Here immunoSEQ multiplex PCR was the method, and the copy in TCRdb shows in-frame clones only, minus some. The profile covers approximately 270,000 clones, with 87% appearing a single time and 3% taken by the ten largest. Sequenced: peripheral blood. The source of these receptors is a young man with active or convalescent COVID-19.

The chain couples TRBV3-1 (or the pseudogene TRBV3-2) to TRBJ2-5; 12 nucleotides line up with TRBD2. The germline V gene has CDR1 LGHDT and CDR2 YNNKEL (reference sequence). V was pared by 4 bases and J by 9 bases, with 12 bases of the junction left unmatched. The CDR3 extends over 16 amino acids. In nucleotides, the CDR3 is TGTGCCAGCAGCCGGAGACTAGCGGGGGTTGGATCGGCCCAGTACTTC. Amino acids: CASSRRLAGVGSAQYF.

J is TRBJ2-7 and V is TRBV11-1; D might be TRBD1 (6 bases). The length of the CDR3 is 16 residues. V lost 4 bases and J lost 0, with 16 bases in between. The V gene's germline CDR1 is SGHAT and CDR2 FQDESV (reference sequence). CDR3: CASSSQGSYLSYEQYF. The CDR3 DNA is TGTGCCAGCAGCTCCCAGGGGTCGTACCTCTCCTACGAGCAGTACTTC. Combining the CDR3 with reference TRBV11-1 and TRBJ2-7 gives the whole variable domain EAEVAQSPRYKITEKSQAVAFWCDPISGHATLYWYRQILGQGPELLVQFQDESVVDDSQLPKDRFSAERLKGVDSTLKIQPAELGDSAMYLCASSSQGSYLSYEQYFGPGTRLTVT.

CDR3 protein: CASSIARTNYYEQYF. The CDR3 region has the DNA TGTGCCAGTAGTATAGCCCGGACAAATTACTACGAGCAGTACTTC. The V gene is TRBV19, the J gene TRBJ2-7; D may be TRBD1 (5 bases). V was pared by 1 base and J by 3 bases, with 13 bases between. The germline V gene encodes CDR1 LNHDA and CDR2 SQIVND (reference sequence). The CDR3 spans 15 residues.

V is TRBV18 and J is TRBJ1-3; D remains unclear. CDR1 is KGHSH and CDR2 is LQKENI in the germline V gene. The CDR3 consists of 16 residues. V was cut by 3 bases and J by 1 base, with 13 bases left in between. CDR3 sequence: CASSPSSSGSGNTIYF. CDR3 nucleotide sequence: TGTGCCAGCTCACCCAGCTCATCGGGATCTGGAAACACCATATATTTT. Drawing the rest from reference TRBV18 and TRBJ1-3, the complete variable domain is NAGVMQNPRHLVRRRGQEARLRCSPMKGHSHVYWYRQLPEEGLKFMVYLQKENIIDESGMPKERFSAEFPKEGPSILRIQQVVRGDSAAYFCASSPSSSGSGNTIYFGEGSWLTVV.

V is TRBV5-6 and J is TRBJ1-2; no definite D call. This CDR3 region has 14 residues. Looked up from germline, CDR1 is SGHDT and CDR2 is YYEEEE. With 4 bases removed from V and 3 bases from J, the gap between germline ends came to 13 bases. The CDR3 reads CASSEGPLDYGYTF. CDR3 DNA sequence: TGTGCCAGCAGCGAGGGTCCGCTCGACTATGGCTACACCTTC.

The V call is TRBV5-1, the J call TRBJ2-5; 7 positions match TRBD1. The CDR3 has 17 residues. The trim removed 0 bases at V and 1 base at J, leaving 9 bases unmatched. The germline V gene has CDR1 SGHRS and CDR2 YFSETQ. The CDR3 DNA reads TGCGCCAGCAGCTTGGGGGCAGGGGGTGTTAGCCAAGAGACCCAGTACTTC. Protein product: CASSLGAGGVSQETQYF.

CDR3 sequence: CASSLITSGQETQYF. The CDR3 coding sequence is TGTGCCAGCAGCTTGATCACCTCGGGCCAAGAGACCCAGTACTTC. The chain recombines TRBV5-5 with TRBJ2-5, with D hard to call. From germline, CDR1 is SGHKS and CDR2 YYEKEE (reference sequence). Trimming left V 1 base short and J 1 base short, with 11 bases between. The CDR3 spans 15 residues.

The V call is TRBV4-3, the J call TRBJ1-2; 7 nucleotides agree with TRBD1. CDR1 LGHNA and CDR2 YSLEER come from the germline V gene. The length of the CDR3 is 15 residues. With 1 base clipped from V and 5 bases from J, the junction kept 7 bases outside the gene matches. CDR3 nucleotide sequence: TGCGCCAGCAGCCAAGCGGGACAGCCACTTTATGGCTACACCTTC. Its protein is CASSQAGQPLYGYTF.

This clone appeared a single time. This chain links TRBV6-5 with TRBJ2-1; D gene uncertain. Per germline, CDR1 MNHEY and CDR2 SVGAGI. V lost 7 bases to trimming and J lost 5 bases, with 15 bases between them. The CDR3 runs 14 residues. The CDR3 loop is CASTSLTRHNEQFF. CDR3 coding DNA: TGTGCCAGCACCTCTCTAACCCGCCACAATGAGCAGTTCTTC.

The gene calls are TRBV5-8 and TRBJ2-3; 12 positions match TRBD1. J lost 6 bases, V lost 3 bases, and 8 bases had no gene match. Germline loops: CDR1 SGHTS, CDR2 YDEGEE. CDR3 size: 16 residues. CDR3 DNA: TGTGCCAGCAGCTCTACCGGGACAGGGGGCTGGGATACGCAGTATTTT. Protein product: CASSSTGTGGWDTQYF.

The CDR3 reads CASSWDRDGQPQHF. CDR3 DNA: TGTGCCAGCAGCTGGGACAGGGACGGTCAGCCCCAGCATTTT. The chain employs TRBV7-2 and TRBJ1-5; 9 bases align to TRBD1. Germline values: CDR1 SGHTA, CDR2 FQGNSA. V shed 4 bases and J 6 bases; nucleotides not matched to a gene: 4. The CDR3 contains 14 residues.

The chain is built from TRBV9 and TRBJ2-5, with D unresolved. Germline CDR1 reads SGDLS; CDR2 reads YYNGEE. This CDR3 has 15 residues. Trimming cost V 0 bases and J 4 bases, with 13 bases left between them. Here the CDR3 reads CASSVGGGPGETQYF. The CDR3 DNA reads as TGTGCCAGCAGCGTAGGTGGTGGGCCTGGAGAGACCCAGTACTTC.

V and J are TRBV9 and TRBJ1-1, with a weak D call TRBD1 (5 bases). The length of the CDR3 is 13 residues. Germline V gene lookup returns CDR1 SGDLS and CDR2 YYNGEE. Trimming left V 4 bases short and J 4 bases short, with 11 bases between. The DNA of the CDR3 is TGTGCCAGCAGCCCCGGGGGGAGCACTGAAGCTTTCTTT. It specifies CASSPGGSTEAFF.

The chain uses TRBV14 and TRBJ2-7; TRBD1 matches at 9 bases. Looked up from germline, CDR1 is SGHDN and CDR2 is FVKESK. The CDR3 spans 15 residues. V lost 1 base and J lost 5; bases outside the gene matches: 6. CDR3 in DNA: TGTGCCAGCAGCCAAGTACAGGGGGCTCGAAACGAGCAGTACTTC. Protein: CASSQVQGARNEQYF.

The chain is built from TRBV4-3 and TRBJ2-1; maybe TRBD2 (5 bases). Germline CDR1 reads LGHNA; CDR2 reads YSLEER. The CDR3 totals 13 residues. Trimming pared 1 base from V and 10 bases from J, leaving 11 bases between. The CDR3: CASSQARGGEQFF. The CDR3 nucleotides are TGCGCCAGCAGCCAAGCCCGGGGTGGCGAGCAGTTCTTC.

The rearrangement links TRBV9 to TRBJ2-1; 9 bases line up with TRBD2. Germline V gene lookup returns CDR1 SGDLS and CDR2 YYNGEE. The junction had 6 bases not matched to a gene; V was cut back by 6 bases and J by 5 bases. CDR3 length equals 14 residues. The CDR3 region has the DNA TGTGCCAGCAACCCTAGCGGGGCCCACAATGAGCAGTTCTTC. This codes for CASNPSGAHNEQFF.

The chain recombines TRBV6-6 with TRBJ2-1; the match to TRBD2 covers 8 bases. The CDR3 covers 15 residues. CDR1 is MNHNY, CDR2 SVGAGI, per germline (reference sequence). The ends lost 6 bases at V and 1 base at J; junction bases unmatched: 5. CDR3 amino acids: CASSLLAASYNEQFF. The DNA for the CDR3 is TGTGCCAGCAGCCTACTAGCGGCGTCCTACAATGAGCAGTTCTTC.

The J gene is TRBJ1-1, the V gene TRBV12-5, with D uncertain. The CDR3 is 12 amino acids. CDR1 is LGHNT, CDR2 FRNRAP, per germline. V lost 6 bases, J lost 1 base, and 6 bases lay in between. CDR3: CASGEGNTEAFF. The CDR3 DNA reads as TGTGCTAGTGGAGAGGGGAACACTGAAGCTTTCTTT.

The chain couples TRBV4-1 to TRBJ2-2; the match to TRBD1 covers 7 bases. The CDR3 loop spans 16 amino acids. Germline values: CDR1 MGHRA, CDR2 YSYEKL. Trimming removed 0 bases from V and 4 bases from J; junction bases left unmatched: 5. CDR3 nucleotides: TGCGCCAGCAGCCAAGAAGGGACAGAGACCACCGGGGAGCTGTTTTTT. As protein: CASSQEGTETTGELFF.